This is a list of T cell receptor beta chains from one sample in a study of radiotherapy plus CTLA-4 blockade in lung cancer. This table comes from immunoSEQ multiplex PCR, and its TCRdb copy is limited to in-frame clones, with some not included. Counted here are around 110,000 clones, more than 70% occurring once; the ten biggest clones make up over 2%. Material: peripheral blood, obtained from a patient treated with radiotherapy plus ipilimumab. The origin of the receptors is a human donor with non-small cell lung cancer that progressed on radiotherapy plus ipilimumab. Some clones in this sample may be carry-over from other donors' samples. Both conserved end residues are part of each CDR3. Each record gives: clone size, V gene, J gene, D gene, CDR3 protein, CDR3 DNA. D genes are given only for firm matches. Only some rows state a clone size, as once, few, many or a class for expanded clones.

NA	TRBV7-2	TRBJ1-2	NA	CASSLFRLGVNGYTF	TGTGCCAGCAGCTTATTCCGTTTAGGAGTCAATGGCTACACCTTC
NA	TRBV7-2	TRBJ1-1	NA	CASSSTQPGVGTEAFF	TGTGCCAGCAGCTCCACACAACCAGGGGTGGGCACTGAAGCTTTCTTT
NA	TRBV18	TRBJ2-7	NA	CASSPDLPGTSSYEQYF	TGTGCCAGCTCACCAGATCTCCCCGGGACGAGCTCCTACGAGCAGTACTTC
few	TRBV10-3	TRBJ1-1	NA	CAISGAGTEAFF	TGTGCCATCAGTGGGGCGGGTACTGAAGCTTTCTTT
once	TRBV5-1	TRBJ2-2	NA	CASSPDRLTGELFF	TGCGCCAGCAGCCCGGACAGACTCACCGGGGAGCTGTTTTTT
NA	TRBV7-2	TRBJ2-7	TRBD1	CASSLGWGQNYEQYF	TGTGCCAGCAGCTTAGGTTGGGGACAGAACTACGAGCAGTACTTC
NA	TRBV19	TRBJ1-1	NA	CASSAGDRAQAFF	TGTGCCAGTAGTGCGGGTGATAGGGCTCAAGCTTTCTTT
NA	TRBV6-6	TRBJ2-3	NA	CASSPNTDTQYF	TGTGCCAGCAGCCCAAACACAGATACGCAGTATTTT
NA	TRBV5-1	TRBJ2-5	NA	CASSEGTQETQYF	TGCGCCAGCAGCGAGGGGACCCAAGAGACCCAGTACTTC
NA	TRBV29-1	TRBJ2-5	NA	CSGGGGSSTQYF	TGCAGCGGGGGTGGAGGGTCCTCGACCCAGTACTTC
NA	TRBV7-3	TRBJ1-2	NA	CASSLMDNYGYTF	TGTGCCAGCAGCTTAATGGACAACTATGGCTACACCTTC
once	TRBV7-3	TRBJ2-3	NA	CASSHSVYGGAADTQYF	TGTGCCAGCAGCCACTCTGTTTATGGGGGGGCAGCCGATACGCAGTATTTT
NA	TRBV19	TRBJ1-1	TRBD1	CASSIDRGQAWNTEAFF	TGTGCCAGTAGTATCGACAGGGGGCAGGCCTGGAACACTGAAGCTTTCTTT
NA	TRBV7-2	TRBJ2-7	NA	CASSLQGRLSYEQYF	TGTGCCAGCAGCTTACAGGGCCGTTTATCCTACGAGCAGTACTTC